This TCR beta chain was profiled in a study of a mutant IDH1 vaccine in newly diagnosed glioma. Looked up from germline, CDR1 is MNHEY and CDR2 is SVGAGI. V was trimmed by 3 bases and J by 0 bases, leaving 3 bases between them. CDR3 size: 13 residues. About this clone: The sample carries other DNA sequences with the same CDR3.

The sample's time point: baseline, week 1 (first vaccination visit). The sample's treatment: pre-vaccination baseline after standard-of-care therapy. Profiled with immunoSEQ multiplex PCR; TCRdb holds only in-frame clones, not every one. Among roughly 70,000 clones listed, 65% to 90% were seen once. The TCR sequence derives from a young man with glioma. Sequencing used PBMCs, obtained from a glioma patient treated with radiotherapy, temozolomide or both. The chain links TRBV6-5 to TRBJ1-5; D is uncertain. CDR3 in DNA: TGTGCCAGCAGTTATGATAGCAATCAGCCCCAGCATTTT. Protein sequence: CASSYDSNQPQHF.